The T cell receptor beta chain described here comes from a study of blood T cell repertoires in COVID-19. The sample holds one count of this clone. Per the study methods: For nucleated cells, counts were estimated from reference gene primer amplification. Produced via immunoSEQ multiplex PCR; TCRdb's table is partial and in-frame only. Clone size and the V and J calls come from that table; the DNA yielded D and trimming. The top ten clones hold 0.95% to 1.5% of a sample with about 86,000 clones, about four fifths of them seen once. V was clipped by 3 bases and J by 4 bases; unmatched bases: 7. Germline V CDR1 and CDR2: SGHRS, YFSETQ. The CDR3 has 15 residues.

Sequencing input: peripheral blood. The chain carries TRBV5-1 and TRBJ1-2, with TRBD1 identical over 9 bases. The origin of this receptor is a woman aged 80 or over with acute or convalescent COVID-19. CDR3 DNA sequence: TGCGCCAGCAGCTCCTCGACAGGGGGAGGCTATGGCTACACCTTC. This codes for CASSSSTGGGYGYTF. Combining the CDR3 with reference TRBV5-1 and TRBJ1-2 gives the whole variable domain KAGVTQTPRYLIKTRGQQVTLSCSPISGHRSVSWYQQTPGQGLQFLFEYFSETQRNKGNFPGRFSGRQFSNSRSEMNVSTLELGDSALYLCASSSSTGGGYGYTFGSGTRLTVV.